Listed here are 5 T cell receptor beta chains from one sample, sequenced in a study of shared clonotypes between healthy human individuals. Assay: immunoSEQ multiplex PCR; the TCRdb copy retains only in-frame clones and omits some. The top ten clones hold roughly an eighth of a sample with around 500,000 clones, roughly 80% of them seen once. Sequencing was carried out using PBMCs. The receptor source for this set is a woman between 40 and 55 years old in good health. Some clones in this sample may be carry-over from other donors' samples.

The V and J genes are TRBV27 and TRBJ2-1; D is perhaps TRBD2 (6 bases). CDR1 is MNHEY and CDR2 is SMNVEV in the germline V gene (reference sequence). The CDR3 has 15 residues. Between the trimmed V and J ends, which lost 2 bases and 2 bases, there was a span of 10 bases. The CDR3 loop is CASSLTGEAYNEQFF. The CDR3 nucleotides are TGTGCCAGCAGTTTAACCGGGGAGGCCTACAATGAGCAGTTCTTC.

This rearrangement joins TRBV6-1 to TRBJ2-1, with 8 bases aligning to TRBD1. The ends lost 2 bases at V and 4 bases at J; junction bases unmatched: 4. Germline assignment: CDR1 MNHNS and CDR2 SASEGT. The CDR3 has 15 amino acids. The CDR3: CASSEQQGEYNEQFF. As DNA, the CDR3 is TGTGCCAGCAGTGAACAACAGGGGGAGTACAATGAGCAGTTCTTC.

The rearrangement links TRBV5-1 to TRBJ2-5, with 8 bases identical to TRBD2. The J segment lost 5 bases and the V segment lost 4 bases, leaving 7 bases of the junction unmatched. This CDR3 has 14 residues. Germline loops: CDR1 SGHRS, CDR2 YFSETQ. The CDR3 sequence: CASSQGLALETQYF. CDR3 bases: TGCGCCAGCAGCCAAGGACTAGCTTTGGAGACCCAGTACTTC.

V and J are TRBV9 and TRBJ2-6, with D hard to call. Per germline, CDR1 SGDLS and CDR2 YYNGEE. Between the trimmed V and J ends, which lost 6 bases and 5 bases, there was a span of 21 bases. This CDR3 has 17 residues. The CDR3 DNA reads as TGTGCCAGCATTCCTGAGTACTCACAAAGTCGGGCCAACGTCCTGACTTTC. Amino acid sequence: CASIPEYSQSRANVLTF.

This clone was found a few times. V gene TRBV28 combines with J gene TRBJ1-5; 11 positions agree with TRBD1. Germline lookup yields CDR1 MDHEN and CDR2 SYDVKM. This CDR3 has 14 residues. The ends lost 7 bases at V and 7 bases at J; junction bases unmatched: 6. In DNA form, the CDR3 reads TGTGCCAGCACTCCCGGGACAGGGGGACAGCCCCAGCATTTT. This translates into CASTPGTGGQPQHF.